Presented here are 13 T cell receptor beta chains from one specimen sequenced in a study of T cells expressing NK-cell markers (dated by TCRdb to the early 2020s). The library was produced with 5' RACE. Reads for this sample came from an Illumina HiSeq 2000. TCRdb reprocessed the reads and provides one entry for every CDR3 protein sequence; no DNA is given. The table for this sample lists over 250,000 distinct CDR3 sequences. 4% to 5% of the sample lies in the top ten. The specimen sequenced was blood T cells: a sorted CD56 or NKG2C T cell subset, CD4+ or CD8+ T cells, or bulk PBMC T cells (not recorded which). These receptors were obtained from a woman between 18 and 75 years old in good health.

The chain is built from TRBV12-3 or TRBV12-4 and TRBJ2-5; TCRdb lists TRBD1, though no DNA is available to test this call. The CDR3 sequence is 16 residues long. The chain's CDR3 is CASSLRQGAMRETQYF.

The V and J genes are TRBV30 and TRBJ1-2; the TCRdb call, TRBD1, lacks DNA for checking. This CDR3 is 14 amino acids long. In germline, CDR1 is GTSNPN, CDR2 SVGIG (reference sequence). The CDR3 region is CAWDQGAATYGYTF.

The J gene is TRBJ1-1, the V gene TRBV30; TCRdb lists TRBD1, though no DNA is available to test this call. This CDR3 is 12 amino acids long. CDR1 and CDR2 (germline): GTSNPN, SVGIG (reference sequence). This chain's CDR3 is CAWSGKGAGAFF.

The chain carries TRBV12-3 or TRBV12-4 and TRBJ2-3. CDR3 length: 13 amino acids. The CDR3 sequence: CASPSPGTDTQYF.

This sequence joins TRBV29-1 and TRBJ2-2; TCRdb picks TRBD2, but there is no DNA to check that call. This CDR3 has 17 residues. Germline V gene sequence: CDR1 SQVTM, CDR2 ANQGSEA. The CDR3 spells CSALRGQRGGYTGELFF.

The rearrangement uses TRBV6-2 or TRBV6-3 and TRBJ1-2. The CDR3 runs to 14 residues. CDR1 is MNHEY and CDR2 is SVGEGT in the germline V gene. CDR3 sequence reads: CASSRRSLDYGYTF.

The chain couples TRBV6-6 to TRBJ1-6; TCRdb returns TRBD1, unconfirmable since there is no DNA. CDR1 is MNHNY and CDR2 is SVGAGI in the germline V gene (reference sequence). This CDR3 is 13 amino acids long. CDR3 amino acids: CASSWGTGSPLHF.

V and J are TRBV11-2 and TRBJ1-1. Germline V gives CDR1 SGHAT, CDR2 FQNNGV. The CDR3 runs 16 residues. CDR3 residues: CASRSFRTADGTEAFF.

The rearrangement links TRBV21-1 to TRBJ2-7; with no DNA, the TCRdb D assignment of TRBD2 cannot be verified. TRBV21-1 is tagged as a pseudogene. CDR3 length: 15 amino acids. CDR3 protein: CASSTLAGGPYEQYF.

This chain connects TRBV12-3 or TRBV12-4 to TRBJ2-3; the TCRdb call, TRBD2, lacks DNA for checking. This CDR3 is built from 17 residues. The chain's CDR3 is CASSSSGAGGRADTQYF.

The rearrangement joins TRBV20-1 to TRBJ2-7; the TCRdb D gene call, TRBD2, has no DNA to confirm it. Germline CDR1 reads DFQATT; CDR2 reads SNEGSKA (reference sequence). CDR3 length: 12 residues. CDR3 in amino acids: CSPLGEAYEQYF.

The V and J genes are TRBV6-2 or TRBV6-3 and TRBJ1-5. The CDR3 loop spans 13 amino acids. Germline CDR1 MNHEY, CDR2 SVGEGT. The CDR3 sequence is CAANQRGNQPQHF.

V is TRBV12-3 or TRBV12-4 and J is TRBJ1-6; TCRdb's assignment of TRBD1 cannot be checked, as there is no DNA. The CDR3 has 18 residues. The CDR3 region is CASTRDRFMNVGNSPLHF.